These 22 T cell receptor beta chains originate from one sample sequenced in a study of T cells in Graves' hyperthyroidism and ophthalmopathy. Using RNA transcripts as the source, TCR beta CDR3 regions were amplified. When the TCR CDR3 underwent first-round RT-PCR, the HTBI primer set was used. TCRdb ran MiXCR on the multiplex PCR reads and lists one entry per CDR3 protein. Of 600,000 to 700,000 distinct CDR3 sequences in the sample, roughly 14% were seen once. The sequenced sample was blood. These receptors were collected from a woman aged 40 to 49 with Graves' ophthalmopathy.

This clonotype was recorded many times. The chain uses TRBV9 and TRBJ2-7; TRBD2 agrees at 7 bases. Trimming at V came to 0 bases and at J to 6 bases, leaving 15 bases not matched to a gene. CDR1 and CDR2 (germline): SGDLS, YYNGEE. The CDR3 contains 17 residues. This CDR3 is CASSVGWGDYTSGEQYF. The CDR3 bases are TGTGCCAGCAGCGTAGGATGGGGGGACTACACTTCGGGCGAGCAGTACTTC.

This clonotype was detected many times. The rearrangement joins TRBV4-1 to TRBJ2-2; 8 bases line up with TRBD2. The CDR3 runs 15 residues. The V gene end was trimmed by 4 bases and the J gene end by 4 bases; junction bases not matched to a gene: 5. Germline CDR1 reads MGHRA; CDR2 reads YSYEKL. The CDR3 DNA is TGCGCCAGCAGCCTTCACCTAGCGGGCACCGGGGAGCTGTTTTTT. Translation gives CASSLHLAGTGELFF.

This clonotype was seen at least ten times. The chain employs TRBV28 and TRBJ1-2; tentative D call: TRBD1 (5 bases). V was shortened by 6 bases and J by 0 bases, with 11 bases between the two germline ends. The CDR3 consists of 14 residues. Per germline, CDR1 MDHEN and CDR2 SYDVKM. The CDR3 bases are TGTGCCAGCAGGCAGGGTTCGGCTAACTATGGCTACACCTTC. Translation gives CASRQGSANYGYTF.

This clonotype came up many times. The chain couples TRBV3-1 to TRBJ2-7, with TRBD2 matching over 14 bases. The V segment lost 3 bases and the J segment 5 bases; nucleotides outside the gene matches: 3. The V gene's germline CDR1 is LGHDT and CDR2 YNNKEL (reference sequence). CDR3 length equals 15 residues. DNA for the CDR3: TGTGCCAGCAGCCACCCGGGACTAGCGGGAGACGAGCAGTACTTC. Protein product: CASSHPGLAGDEQYF.

The chain joins TRBV6-1 to TRBJ1-1; TRBD1 matches at 9 bases. The CDR3 is made up of 15 amino acids. The germline V gene encodes CDR1 MNHNS and CDR2 SASEGT. The V segment lost 5 bases and the J segment 3 bases; nucleotides outside the gene matches: 7. CDR3 coding DNA: TGTGCCAGCAGTCCCCTGACAGGGGGTGACACTGAAGCTTTCTTT. Amino acid sequence: CASSPLTGGDTEAFF.

This chain joins TRBV5-1 and TRBJ1-1, with D unclear. The CDR3 spans 14 residues. Germline V gene lookup returns CDR1 SGHRS and CDR2 YFSETQ. The germline V and J ends were trimmed by 0 bases and 5 bases, with 11 bases remaining between them. The CDR3 sequence: CASSLAGLRTEAFF. The CDR3 DNA reads TGCGCCAGCAGCTTGGCAGGCCTGAGGACTGAAGCTTTCTTT.

There are many counts of this clonotype. V and J are TRBV30 and TRBJ2-7; D gene unclear. Germline V lookup: CDR1 GTSNPN, CDR2 SVGIG (reference sequence). V was shortened by 5 bases and J by 4 bases, with 9 bases between the two germline ends. The CDR3 has 11 amino acids. The CDR3 loop is CAWGRLYEQYF. In DNA, the CDR3 is TGTGCCTGGGGAAGGTTGTACGAGCAGTACTTC.

This clonotype was seen more than once but under ten times. One end of the junction fails to match germline, which may point to a read error. The V gene is TRBV7-8, the J gene TRBJ2-6; no clear D gene. Germline CDR1 is SGHVS and CDR2 is FQNEAQ. This CDR3 has 15 amino acids. CDR3 in amino acids: CASSFSLSEANVLTF. The CDR3 nucleotides read TGTGCCAGCAGCTTTTCTCTCTCTGAGGCCAACGTCCTGACTTTC. Using reference TRBV7-8 and TRBJ2-6 for the parts outside the CDR3, the full variable domain is GAGVSQSPRYKVAKRGQDVALRCDPISGHVSLFWYQQALGQGPEFLTYFQNEAQLDKSGLPSDRFFAERPEGSVSTLKIQRTQQEDSAVYLCASSFSLSEANVLTFGAGSRLTVL.

This clonotype was detected many times. The gene calls are TRBV11-1 and TRBJ1-1; no definite D call. V was pared by 4 bases and J by 7 bases, with 13 bases between. Looked up from germline, CDR1 is SGHAT and CDR2 is FQDESV (reference sequence). CDR3 length equals 13 residues. The CDR3 is CASSSRDWNEAFF. In nucleotides, the CDR3 is TGTGCCAGCAGCTCACGAGACTGGAATGAAGCTTTCTTT.

This clonotype was detected a few times. The V and J genes are TRBV12-3 or TRBV12-4 and TRBJ1-3; weak D call: TRBD1 (6 bases). The V and J ends lost 7 bases and 0 bases respectively, with 10 bases between them. The CDR3 contains 14 residues. For the CDR3, the DNA is TGTGCCAGCAACAGGGCACCCTCTGGAAACACCATATATTTT. Translation gives CASNRAPSGNTIYF.

This clonotype showed up many times. The chain links TRBV29-1 to TRBJ2-5; 10 bases line up with TRBD2. Germline CDR1 is SQVTM and CDR2 is ANQGSEA. V was clipped by 3 bases and J by 5 bases; unmatched bases: 6. This CDR3 has 14 amino acids. The chain's CDR3 is CSVEPSGSYETQYF. The CDR3 DNA follows: TGCAGCGTTGAGCCTAGCGGGAGCTATGAGACCCAGTACTTC.

This clonotype was seen ten or more times. The chain couples TRBV7-9 to TRBJ2-7; D could derive from TRBD1 or TRBD2 (5 bases each). Germline V lookup: CDR1 SEHNR, CDR2 FQNEAQ (reference sequence). The germline V and J ends were trimmed by 8 bases and 4 bases, with 18 bases remaining between them. This CDR3 region has 14 residues. CDR3 residues: CASGSRDRLYEQYF. CDR3 nucleotides: TGTGCCAGCGGAAGCCGGGACCGACTATACGAGCAGTACTTC.

This clonotype was detected ten times or more. The V call is TRBV6-1, the J call TRBJ1-5; no clear D. V was pared by 3 bases and J by 3 bases, with 9 bases between. The CDR3 totals 14 residues. The V gene's germline CDR1 is MNHNS and CDR2 SASEGT. In DNA form, the CDR3 reads TGTGCCAGCAGTGAGTTCAGGTTCAATCAGCCCCAGCATTTT. Amino acids: CASSEFRFNQPQHF.

The chain employs TRBV28 and TRBJ2-7; D remains unclear. V was clipped by 4 bases and J by 5 bases, with 9 bases between them. Germline V gene data show CDR1 as MDHEN and CDR2 as SYDVKM. CDR3 size: 12 residues. CDR3 region: CASSSTPDEQYF. The CDR3 DNA reads as TGTGCCAGCAGTTCAACACCCGACGAGCAGTACTTC.

In its sample, this clonotype was seen many times. V and J are TRBV29-1 and TRBJ2-7; D perhaps matches TRBD2 (5 bases). Between the trimmed V and J ends, which lost 6 bases and 1 base, there was a span of 13 bases. The CDR3 spans 13 residues. Germline V lookup: CDR1 SQVTM, CDR2 ANQGSEA. The CDR3 loop is CSVLRTGSYEQYF. CDR3 sequence (DNA): TGCAGCGTCCTGAGGACGGGATCCTACGAGCAGTACTTC.

This clonotype was seen many times. The chain uses TRBV27 and TRBJ1-1; TRBD1 matches at 7 bases. CDR3 length equals 12 residues. Germline V gives CDR1 MNHEY, CDR2 SMNVEV (reference sequence). With 6 bases clipped from V and 11 bases from J, the junction kept 9 bases outside the gene matches. The CDR3 DNA sequence: TGTGCCAGCAGCCGAGACAGGGTATCGGCTTTCTTT. Translation: CASSRDRVSAFF.

The V gene is TRBV6-1, the J gene TRBJ2-7, with D uncertain. Germline V gene sequence: CDR1 MNHNS, CDR2 SASEGT. This CDR3 spans 12 amino acids. The V and J ends lost 4 bases and 5 bases respectively, with 9 bases between them. CDR3 nucleotides: TGTGCCAGCAGTGGGTTCAGTAACGAGCAGTACTTC. It specifies CASSGFSNEQYF.

This clonotype was recorded many times. The V gene is TRBV28, the J gene TRBJ1-5, with 9 bases identical to TRBD1. The J segment lost 2 bases and the V segment lost 6 bases, leaving 17 bases of the junction unmatched. Germline V lookup: CDR1 MDHEN, CDR2 SYDVKM. The CDR3 is 19 amino acids. The CDR3 sequence: CASRGQGMTGGMGNQPQHF. For the CDR3, the DNA is TGTGCCAGCAGGGGACAGGGAATGACTGGCGGGATGGGCAATCAGCCCCAGCATTTT.

This clonotype has ten or more counts. The J gene is TRBJ2-7, the V gene TRBV28, with D unclear. CDR1 is MDHEN, CDR2 SYDVKM, per germline. CDR3 length: 12 amino acids. The V end lost 8 bases, the J end lost 4 bases, and 12 bases lay between the germline ends. The CDR3 DNA sequence: TGTGCCAGCCTAAAGGAGACGTACGAGCAGTACTTC. Protein sequence: CASLKETYEQYF.

This sequence joins TRBV7-2 and TRBJ1-2; no reliable D call. Per the germline V gene, CDR1 is SGHTA and CDR2 is FQGNSA. V was cut by 1 base and J by 4 bases, with 7 bases left in between. This CDR3 is 13 amino acids long. The DNA for the CDR3 is TGTGCCAGCAGCTTAGAAATGGTCTATGGCTACACCTTC. The encoded protein is CASSLEMVYGYTF.

This clonotype was detected ten times or more. The chain uses TRBV20-1 and TRBJ2-5; 8 bases agree with TRBD2. CDR3 size: 15 residues. V dropped 0 bases and J dropped 6; count of bases not matched to a gene: 9. Per the germline V gene, CDR1 is DFQATT and CDR2 is SNEGSKA (reference sequence). CDR3: CSARDLAGGAKTQYF. The DNA for the CDR3 is TGCAGTGCTAGAGATTTGGCGGGAGGTGCGAAGACCCAGTACTTC.

This clonotype occurred a few times. The CDR3 carries no conserved terminal phenylalanine or tryptophan, so it likely arises from a read error. This sequence joins TRBV5-1 and TRBJ1-1, with 8 bases matching TRBD1. Germline CDR1 reads SGHRS; CDR2 reads YFSETQ. The V gene end was trimmed by 1 base and the J gene end by 3 bases; junction bases not matched to a gene: 8. The CDR3 length is 16 residues. The CDR3 loop reads CASSLQPGGSDTEAFL. The CDR3, as DNA: TGCGCCAGCAGCTTGCAGCCAGGGGGCAGCGACACTGAAGCTTTCCTT.